The 26 T cell receptor beta chains presented below share a single source sample, sequenced in a study of T cell repertoires in cytomegalovirus infection. TCRdb reanalysed the reads using MiXCR and keeps one entry per CDR3 protein. The sample consists of around 710,000 distinct CDR3 sequences, 29% of them appearing once. Antigens for these TCRs are unknown. The material sequenced was cultured CD8+ T cells from PBMCs, taken from culture after CMV antigen stimulation. All receptors come from a human donor in good health (CMV status not recorded). Some clones in this sample may be carry-over from other donors' samples.

This clonotype was detected many times. The rearrangement joins TRBV5-5 to TRBJ1-2; no clear D. The V gene lost 0 bases and the J gene lost 2 bases, with 8 bases spanning the gap. The CDR3 runs 14 residues. The germline V gene encodes CDR1 SGHKS and CDR2 YYEKEE (reference sequence). The CDR3 DNA reads as TGTGCCAGCAGCTTGGAGGGATCCAACTATGGCTACACCTTC. It yields the protein CASSLEGSNYGYTF.

Comment on this clonotype: An end of the junction does not agree with germline; a read error may underlie this. The rearrangement links TRBV7-7 to TRBJ1-2, with TRBD1 matching 8 bases. The CDR3 spans 16 residues. In germline, CDR1 is SSHAT, CDR2 FNYEAQ (reference sequence). Written as DNA, the CDR3 is TGTGCTAGCAGCTTAGGATTACAGGGGGATCACTATGGCTACACCTTC. Translated: CASSLGLQGDHYGYTF.

This clonotype was detected only a few times. J is TRBJ2-7 and V is TRBV6-2 or TRBV6-3; D is possibly TRBD2 (6 bases). V lost 2 bases, J lost 4 bases, and 21 bases lay in between. This CDR3 comprises 17 residues. The germline gives CDR1 MNHEY, CDR2 SVGEGT. CDR3 in amino acids: CASSYVPRGGEIYEQYF. The CDR3 coding sequence is TGTGCCAGCAGTTACGTCCCTCGAGGCGGGGAAATATACGAGCAGTACTTC.

The CDR3 DNA sequence: TGTGCCAGCAGTGCCGGGACTAGCGATGACGAGCAGTACTTC. This gives the protein CASSAGTSDDEQYF. This chain connects TRBV2 to TRBJ2-7; TRBD2 aligns across 10 bases. Per the germline V gene, CDR1 is SNHLY and CDR2 is FYNNEI. Losses at the gene ends were 4 bases for V and 5 bases for J; bases not matched to a gene: 5. This CDR3 spans 14 amino acids.

The chain links TRBV4-1 to TRBJ2-7; TRBD2 aligns across 11 bases. The CDR3 runs 17 residues. Losses at the gene ends were 1 base for V and 7 bases for J; bases not matched to a gene: 12. The germline V gene encodes CDR1 MGHRA and CDR2 YSYEKL. CDR3 bases: TGCGCCAGCAGCCAAGGTACTAGCGGGGGCTCCCTAAGGGAGCAGTACTTC. It translates to CASSQGTSGGSLREQYF.

J is TRBJ2-1 and V is TRBV27, with D tentatively TRBD1 or TRBD2 (5 bases each). Germline CDR1 is MNHEY and CDR2 is SMNVEV (reference sequence). V lost 1 base to trimming and J lost 4 bases, with 17 bases between them. CDR3 length: 17 residues. The CDR3 DNA follows: TGTGCCAGCAGTTTATACCCGCCCGGGGCCTTATACAATGAGCAGTTCTTC. This sequence encodes CASSLYPPGALYNEQFF.

This clonotype came up a few times. This chain connects TRBV11-3 to TRBJ2-7; D may match TRBD1 or TRBD2 (5 bases each). Between the trimmed V and J ends, which lost 2 bases and 7 bases, there was a span of 15 bases. The CDR3 runs 14 residues. Per germline, CDR1 SGHNT and CDR2 YENEEA. Here the CDR3 DNA reads TGTGCCAGCAGCTTACACAACAGGAGAGGGGAGCAGTACTTC. This gives the protein CASSLHNRRGEQYF.

V and J are TRBV6-6 and TRBJ2-3, with TRBD2 matching 11 bases. Trimming at V came to 1 base and at J to 0 bases, leaving 9 bases not matched to a gene. The CDR3 is made up of 19 amino acids. Germline CDR1 MNHNY, CDR2 SVGAGI (reference sequence). CDR3 sequence (DNA): TGTGCCAGCAGTTACTTTCCACCGGGACTAGCGGCGAGCACAGATACGCAGTATTTT. Residues: CASSYFPPGLAASTDTQYF.

V and J are TRBV27 and TRBJ1-2; 10 bases agree with TRBD1. Germline V gives CDR1 MNHEY, CDR2 SMNVEV (reference sequence). V gave up 7 bases and J gave up 8 bases; unmatched junction bases: 7. The CDR3 extends over 13 amino acids. CDR3 protein: CASNFDRGQGYTF. The CDR3 DNA is TGTGCCAGCAATTTCGACAGGGGGCAAGGCTACACCTTC.

This chain connects TRBV20-1 to TRBJ2-7; D might be TRBD2 (6 bases). The V gene lost 3 bases and the J gene lost 2 bases, with 11 bases spanning the gap. There are 13 residues in the CDR3. In germline, CDR1 is DFQATT, CDR2 SNEGSKA (reference sequence). The CDR3 region has the DNA TGCAGTGCTAGGATTCGGGGGACCTACGAGCAGTACGTC. It translates to CSARIRGTYEQYV.

The chain links TRBV13 to TRBJ2-1, with no clear D. V shed 10 bases and J shed 7 bases, with 14 bases lying between them. Per the germline V gene, CDR1 is PRHDT and CDR2 is FYEKMQ (reference sequence). The CDR3 is made up of 12 amino acids. Here the CDR3 DNA reads TGTGCCACCCCGACCGGTACAAATGAGCAGTTCTTC. Translation: CATPTGTNEQFF. The complete variable domain, with remaining parts taken from reference TRBV13 and TRBJ2-1, reads AAGVIQSPRHLIKEKRETATLKCYPIPRHDTVYWYQQGPGQDPQFLISFYEKMQSDKGSIPDRFSAQQFSDYHSELNMSSLELGDSALYFCATPTGTNEQFFGPGTRLTVL.

The rearrangement uses TRBV7-2 and TRBJ1-1; 9 nucleotides agree with TRBD1. Trimming removed 2 bases from V and 5 bases from J; junction bases left unmatched: 6. Germline V gene sequence: CDR1 SGHTA, CDR2 FQGNSA. The CDR3 totals 15 residues. The CDR3 bases are TGTGCCAGCAGCTTACACGGACAGGGGTTGACTGAAGCTTTCTTT. Its translation is CASSLHGQGLTEAFF.

The rearrangement joins TRBV7-4 to TRBJ2-7, with D perhaps matching TRBD1 or TRBD2 (5 bases each). The CDR3 totals 12 residues. Per germline, CDR1 SGHVT and CDR2 SQSDAQ. Trimming took 8 bases from V and 5 from J, leaving 13 bases between them. CDR3 region: CASHNEGNEQYV. CDR3 DNA: TGTGCCAGCCATAACGAGGGGAACGAGCAGTACGTC.

This clonotype was found a few times. This chain uses TRBV12-3 or TRBV12-4 with TRBJ1-2, with 8 nucleotides matching TRBD1. V gave up 7 bases and J gave up 0 bases; unmatched junction bases: 13. The CDR3 extends over 17 amino acids. CDR3 sequence reads: CASTPWAGGSANYGYTF. In nucleotides, the CDR3 is TGTGCCAGCACCCCATGGGCAGGGGGCTCGGCTAACTATGGCTACACCTTC.

This clonotype was detected a few times. The chain has TRBV9 and TRBJ2-3; 9 positions match TRBD2. This CDR3 region has 15 residues. The germline gives CDR1 SGDLS, CDR2 YYNGEE. Losses at the gene ends were 4 bases for V and 2 bases for J; bases not matched to a gene: 5. The CDR3 nucleotides are TGTGCCAGCAGCCCCCTAGCGGGGTTCACAGATACGCAGTATTTT. It codes for CASSPLAGFTDTQYF.

The chain is built from TRBV6-1 and TRBJ2-7; TRBD2 might be the D (5 bases). Germline V lookup: CDR1 MNHNS, CDR2 SASEGT. The CDR3 length is 14 residues. Trimming took off 0 bases at V and 5 bases at J, with 11 bases between the two ends. The CDR3 protein is CASSEAGSANEQYF. The CDR3 nucleotides are TGTGCCAGCAGTGAAGCAGGGAGTGCGAACGAGCAGTACTTC.

The table lists this clonotype with many counts. The chain recombines TRBV7-2 with TRBJ2-1, with 9 bases fitting TRBD1. Germline V gene data show CDR1 as SGHTA and CDR2 as FQGNSA. This CDR3 has 15 amino acids. The V segment lost 3 bases and the J segment 8 bases; nucleotides outside the gene matches: 8. The CDR3 sequence: CASSFLPGQGHEQFF. CDR3 bases: TGTGCCAGCAGCTTTTTACCGGGACAGGGTCATGAGCAGTTCTTC.

This clonotype was picked up many times. This chain links TRBV27 with TRBJ1-2, with unresolved D. This CDR3 spans 15 amino acids. CDR1 and CDR2 (germline): MNHEY, SMNVEV (reference sequence). Trimming shortened V by 2 bases and J by 0 bases, and 10 bases separated the two germline ends. The CDR3: CASSLTWTANYGYTF. The CDR3, as DNA: TGTGCCAGCAGTTTAACGTGGACGGCTAACTATGGCTACACCTTC.

The sample holds a few counts of this clonotype. In nucleotides, the CDR3 is TGTGCCAGCAGAGCGGGGGCCACCTACAATGAGCAGTTCTTC. This sequence encodes CASRAGATYNEQFF. V and J are TRBV12-3 or TRBV12-4 and TRBJ2-1; 8 nucleotides match TRBD2. The CDR3 extends over 14 amino acids. V was pared by 6 bases and J by 2 bases, with 3 bases of the junction left unmatched.

This clonotype has at least ten counts. The chain employs TRBV7-2 and TRBJ1-5; TRBD1 aligns across 9 bases. This CDR3 contains 16 residues. The V and J ends lost 4 bases and 4 bases, in that order; junction bases with no gene match: 8. The germline gives CDR1 SGHTA, CDR2 FQGNSA. The CDR3 reads CASSYHGTGWNQPQHF. In nucleotides, the CDR3 is TGTGCCAGCAGCTACCACGGGACAGGGTGGAATCAGCCCCAGCATTTT.

This clonotype was picked up a small number of times. The genes are TRBV6-5 and TRBJ1-4, with a weak D call TRBD1 (5 bases). The germline V gene has CDR1 MNHEY and CDR2 SVGAGI. This CDR3 is built from 15 residues. V was trimmed by 2 bases and J by 3 bases, leaving 10 bases between them. The DNA of the CDR3 is TGTGCCAGCAGTTACCAGGGTTATCCTAATGAAAAACTGTTTTTT. This gives the protein CASSYQGYPNEKLFF.

The count of this clonotype is one. The V gene is TRBV6-6, the J gene TRBJ2-7; D is ambiguous. Trimming removed 2 bases from V and 2 bases from J, with 10 bases in between. Germline CDR1 MNHNY, CDR2 SVGAGI (reference sequence). This CDR3 has 14 amino acids. The DNA of the CDR3 is TGTGCCAGCAGTTACGAGGACGGCCCCTACGAGCAGTACTTC. Amino acid sequence: CASSYEDGPYEQYF.

The V gene is TRBV2, the J gene TRBJ1-1; D not certain. Trimming took 3 bases from V and 6 from J, leaving 17 bases between them. The CDR3 runs to 15 residues. The germline CDR1 and CDR2 sequences are SNHLY and FYNNEI. CDR3 sequence (DNA): TGTGCCAGCAGTGATCTTACATCCCTCAACCCTGAAGCTTTCTTT. Its protein product is CASSDLTSLNPEAFF.

This chain joins TRBV4-1 and TRBJ1-1, with a weak D call TRBD1 (5 bases). This CDR3 has 15 amino acids. Germline loops: CDR1 MGHRA, CDR2 YSYEKL. Deletions cut 0 bases from V and 0 bases from J, with 8 bases between. CDR3 coding DNA: TGCGCCAGCAGCCAAGAGGGGACTATGAACACTGAAGCTTTCTTT. It is translated as CASSQEGTMNTEAFF.

V is TRBV5-5 and J is TRBJ2-3; weak D call: TRBD1 (6 bases). V lost 5 bases, J lost 3 bases, and 16 bases lay in between. Germline V gene data show CDR1 as SGHKS and CDR2 as YYEKEE (reference sequence). The CDR3 length is 15 residues. DNA of the CDR3: TGTGCCAGCAGTTCCGGGACATTCCAAACAGATACGCAGTATTTT. It yields the protein CASSSGTFQTDTQYF.

This chain connects TRBV6-2 or TRBV6-3 to TRBJ2-2, with a tentative D call TRBD1 (6 bases). Germline assignment: CDR1 MNHEY and CDR2 SVGEGT. There are 16 residues in the CDR3. The V end was cut by 4 bases, the J end by 5 bases, with 17 bases between. Here the CDR3 reads CASSFPKQGPTGELFF. The CDR3 DNA follows: TGTGCCAGCAGTTTCCCAAAACAGGGCCCAACCGGGGAGCTGTTTTTT.